This T cell receptor beta chain was retrieved from a study of CD8+ T cells in alopecia areata. Study summary: Tofacitinib continued for 6 to 18 months and was then withheld for 6 months.

PBMCs, the starting material, were the source of sorted CD4+ and CD8+ T cells. Study outcomes and limitations: Scalp samples also yield sequences of resident alphabeta T cells from normal skin.

Extraction of RNA preceded its reverse transcription into cDNA, which served as the sequencing template. The protocol was immunoSEQ multiplex PCR, while the TCRdb copy is restricted to in-frame clones and leaves out a portion. The table includes some 180,000 clones, roughly 63% detected once. Deletions cut 4 bases from V and 1 base from J, with 10 bases between. Germline CDR1 SQVTM, CDR2 ANQGSEA. The CDR3 is 13 residues long. About this clone: Its antigen remains unknown.

The clonotype originates from a human donor with alopecia areata. The chain links TRBV29-1 to TRBJ1-1; the D gene is possibly TRBD1 (6 bases). This specimen was CD4+ T cells sorted from blood, taken at week 0. DNA of the CDR3: TGCAGCGTTGGGCCAGGGGCGAACACTGAAGCTTTCTTT. Amino acids: CSVGPGANTEAFF.